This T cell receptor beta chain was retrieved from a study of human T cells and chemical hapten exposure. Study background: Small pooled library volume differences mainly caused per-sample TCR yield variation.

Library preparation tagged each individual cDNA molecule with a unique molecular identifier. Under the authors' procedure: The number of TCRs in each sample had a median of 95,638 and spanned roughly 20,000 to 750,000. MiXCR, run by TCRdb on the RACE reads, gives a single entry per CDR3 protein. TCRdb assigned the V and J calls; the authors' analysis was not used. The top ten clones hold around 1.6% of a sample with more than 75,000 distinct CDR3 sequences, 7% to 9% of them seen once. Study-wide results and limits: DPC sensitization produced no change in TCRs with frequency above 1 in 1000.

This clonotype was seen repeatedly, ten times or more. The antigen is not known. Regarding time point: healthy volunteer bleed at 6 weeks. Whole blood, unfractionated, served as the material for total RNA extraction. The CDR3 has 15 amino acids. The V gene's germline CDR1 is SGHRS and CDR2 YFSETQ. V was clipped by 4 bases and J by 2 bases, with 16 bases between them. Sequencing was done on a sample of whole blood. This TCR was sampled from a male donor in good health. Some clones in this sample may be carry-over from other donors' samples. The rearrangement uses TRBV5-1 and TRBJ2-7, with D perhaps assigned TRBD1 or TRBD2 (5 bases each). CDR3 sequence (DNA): TGCGCCAGCAGCCCTCGGTCGGGACGGCCCTACGAGCAGTACTTC. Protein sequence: CASSPRSGRPYEQYF.